These 2 T cell receptor beta chains came from one sample sequenced in a study of vaccination and CD4 T cells after COVID-19. Treatment noted: roughly 10-day PBMC culture with coronavirus spike peptide pools or control peptides (ViraFEST assay). The Oncomine TCR Beta short-read assay sequenced DNA from cultured CD4+ T cells. TCRdb used MiXCR to reprocess the PCR reads, holding one entry per CDR3 protein. The table records some 21,000 distinct CDR3 sequences, approximately 50% of them present only once. These receptors have no identified antigens. The source material was CD4+ T cells from blood, cultured in vitro, sampled before SARS-CoV-2 vaccination. These receptors originate from a human donor who had recovered from COVID-19.

This clonotype has just a few counts. J is TRBJ2-2 and V is TRBV19, with TRBD2 matching 7 bases. V dropped 5 bases and J dropped 1; count of bases not matched to a gene: 4. CDR3 length: 15 amino acids. Germline V CDR1 and CDR2: LNHDA, SQIVND (reference sequence). DNA for the CDR3: TGTGCCAGTAGTCCCTCTAGCGGGAACACCGGGGAGCTGTTTTTT. It specifies CASSPSSGNTGELFF.

V usage is TRBV6-2 or TRBV6-3 and J usage is TRBJ2-5; 7 positions agree with TRBD2. This CDR3 is built from 14 residues. CDR1 is MNHEY, CDR2 SVGEGT, per germline. The trim removed 0 bases at V and 2 bases at J, leaving 0 bases unmatched. The CDR3 DNA follows: TGTGCCAGCAGTTACTCGGGGGGGCAAGAGACCCAGTACTTC. Residues: CASSYSGGQETQYF.